This T cell receptor (beta chain) came from a study of vaccination and CD4 T cells after COVID-19. The overall study: Overlapping spike pools from SARS-CoV-2 and HCoV-NL63, HCoV-OC43 and HCoV-229E served as culture stimuli.

Sequencing of the DNA from cultured CD4+ T cells was carried out with the Oncomine TCR Beta short-read assay. TCRdb called the PCR reads again in MiXCR, with one record for every CDR3 protein. The repertoire holds around 20,000 distinct CDR3 sequences, with about half as singletons. On this clonotype: What it recognizes is unknown.

The treatment denotes: approximately 11-day PBMC culture with coronavirus spike peptide pools or control peptides (ViraFEST assay). J was trimmed by 3 bases and V by 5 bases; bases with no gene match: 5. This CDR3 contains 15 residues. V is TRBV12-3 or TRBV12-4 and J is TRBJ2-3, with 10 positions matching TRBD1. This clonotype was obtained from a human donor who had recovered from COVID-19. Sequencing was carried out using CD4+ T cells from blood, cultured in vitro. Here the CDR3 reads CASSRGTGVTDTQYF. CDR3 nucleotides: TGTGCCAGCAGTAGGGGGACAGGGGTTACAGATACGCAGTATTTT.